The 25 T cell receptor beta chains reported below all come from one sample, sequenced in a study of identifying expanded T cells in peripheral blood. TCRdb's table, derived via immunoSEQ multiplex PCR, lists solely in-frame clones and lacks some. The top ten hold about 7.7% of the sample, which has more than 85,000 clones, about 88% seen once. The sequencing input was blood. The receptors stem from a person aged 18 to 75 in good health.

The genes are TRBV27 and TRBJ2-4, with TRBD2 matching 9 bases. The CDR3 runs to 19 residues. The germline V gene encodes CDR1 MNHEY and CDR2 SMNVEV (reference sequence). Germline trimming cut 5 bases from V and 0 bases from J; bases unmatched to any gene: 14. The CDR3 sequence: CASSVRGSGSVLAKNIQYF. In DNA, the CDR3 is TGTGCCAGCAGTGTCCGGGGTAGCGGGAGTGTCTTAGCCAAAAACATTCAGTACTTC.

The chain combines TRBV5-6 with TRBJ1-2; D gene ambiguous. The CDR3 consists of 13 residues. The germline V and J ends were trimmed by 3 bases and 3 bases, with 9 bases remaining between them. Per the germline V gene, CDR1 is SGHDT and CDR2 is YYEEEE. The CDR3 is CASSSGGYYGYTF. CDR3 DNA sequence: TGTGCCAGCAGCTCGGGAGGCTACTATGGCTACACCTTC. Combining the CDR3 with reference TRBV5-6 and TRBJ1-2 gives the whole variable domain DAGVTQSPTHLIKTRGQQVTLRCSPKSGHDTVSWYQQALGQGPQFIFQYYEEEERQRGNFPDRFSGHQFPNYSSELNVNALLLGDSALYLCASSSGGYYGYTFGSGTRLTVV.

J is TRBJ2-1 and V is TRBV6-4, with 9 positions matching TRBD1. V shed 3 bases, J shed 4 bases, and the junction held 4 bases outside the gene matches. CDR1 and CDR2 (germline): MRHNA, SNTAGT. The CDR3 spans 15 residues. CDR3 DNA sequence: TGTGCCAGCAGTGAGGAGACAGGGGGTTACAATGAGCAGTTCTTC. Translating gives CASSEETGGYNEQFF.

This rearrangement joins TRBV19 to TRBJ2-1, with a possible D match to TRBD2 (6 bases). The CDR3 runs to 12 residues. V lost 3 bases and J 11 bases, leaving 11 bases between the germline ends. Germline CDR1 LNHDA, CDR2 SQIVND (reference sequence). The CDR3 region is CASSMEGAKQFF. The CDR3 DNA is TGTGCCAGTAGTATGGAGGGAGCCAAGCAGTTCTTC.

The chain joins TRBV29-1 to TRBJ2-7; D is uncertain. The CDR3 covers 13 residues. The ends were cut back, 4 bases at V and 6 bases at J, with 16 bases in the middle. From germline, CDR1 is SQVTM and CDR2 ANQGSEA. The CDR3 coding sequence is TGCAGCGTTGCCCTCGACACCATCTCCGAGCAGTACTTC. It codes for CSVALDTISEQYF.

CDR3 in amino acids: CASSLNSQGQGYTF. CDR3 DNA: TGTGCCAGCAGCTTAAATAGTCAAGGGCAAGGCTACACCTTC. This sequence joins TRBV7-3 and TRBJ1-2; D gene uncertain. V lost 1 base and J lost 8, with 14 bases in between. The CDR3 has 14 residues. Germline CDR1 reads SGHTA; CDR2 reads FQGTGA.

This clone was counted a single time. V usage is TRBV14 and J usage is TRBJ2-5, with unresolved D. Germline loops: CDR1 SGHDN, CDR2 FVKESK. The CDR3 has 12 residues. V dropped 4 bases and J dropped 1 base, with 4 bases sitting between them. As DNA, the CDR3 is TGTGCCAGCAGCCGAATCCAAGAGACCCAGTACTTC. Residues: CASSRIQETQYF.

The CDR3 DNA reads as TGTGCCAGCAAATTGACAGGGACGAACACTGAAGCTTTCTTT. As protein: CASKLTGTNTEAFF. V and J are TRBV7-9 and TRBJ1-1, with 7 bases that match TRBD1. The germline V gene encodes CDR1 SEHNR and CDR2 FQNEAQ (reference sequence). The CDR3 loop spans 14 amino acids. Trimming removed 7 bases from V and 1 base from J; junction bases left unmatched: 6.

V and J are TRBV2 and TRBJ1-2; D is undetermined. Trimming took off 2 bases at V and 4 bases at J, with 14 bases between the two ends. The germline CDR1 and CDR2 sequences are SNHLY and FYNNEI. This CDR3 spans 15 amino acids. The CDR3, as DNA: TGTGCCAGCAGTGAACCTGGTGGAGGGTTCTATGGCTACACCTTC. Protein: CASSEPGGGFYGYTF.

The CDR3 coding sequence is TGTGCCAGCTCACCGGGGACCACAGGGATTTGGACCGAGCAGTACTTC. Translating it yields CASSPGTTGIWTEQYF. This sequence joins TRBV18 and TRBJ2-7; D possibly corresponds to TRBD1 (6 bases). CDR3 length: 16 residues. Trimming cost V 3 bases and J 6 bases, with 21 bases left between them. The germline V gene has CDR1 KGHSH and CDR2 LQKENI.

V usage is TRBV28 and J usage is TRBJ1-2; no clear D. Looked up from germline, CDR1 is MDHEN and CDR2 is SYDVKM. The CDR3 runs to 12 residues. Trimming pared 3 bases from V and 4 bases from J, leaving 6 bases between. The CDR3 reads CASSLGSYGYTF. CDR3 sequence (DNA): TGTGCCAGCAGTTTGGGAAGCTATGGCTACACCTTC.

This clone was counted a single time. The chain employs TRBV6-1 and TRBJ1-2; 8 bases agree with TRBD1. V was clipped by 6 bases and J by 5 bases; unmatched bases: 8. This CDR3 has 14 amino acids. CDR1 and CDR2 from the germline V gene are MNHNS and SASEGT. CDR3 in amino acids: CASRQPDRGYGYTF. The CDR3, as DNA: TGTGCCAGCAGGCAGCCCGACAGGGGTTATGGCTACACCTTC.

The rearrangement joins TRBV27 to TRBJ2-7, with D hard to call. The germline V gene encodes CDR1 MNHEY and CDR2 SMNVEV (reference sequence). V was shortened by 5 bases and J by 1 base, with 12 bases between the two germline ends. The CDR3 is 14 residues long. The CDR3 DNA follows: TGTGCCAGCAGTCCATCGGGCTCTTCCTACGAGCAGTACTTC. This sequence encodes CASSPSGSSYEQYF.

This sequence joins TRBV2 and TRBJ2-7; 7 nucleotides align to TRBD1. Germline loops: CDR1 SNHLY, CDR2 FYNNEI. The CDR3 is 14 residues long. V was clipped by 2 bases and J by 3 bases; unmatched bases: 4. This CDR3 reads CASSELQGSYEQYF. For the CDR3, the DNA is TGTGCCAGCAGTGAATTACAGGGGAGCTACGAGCAGTACTTC.

The chain combines TRBV11-2 with TRBJ2-7; no reliable D call. This CDR3 is built from 15 residues. Germline V lookup: CDR1 SGHAT, CDR2 FQNNGV. V was clipped by 0 bases and J by 4 bases, with 13 bases between them. CDR3 region: CASSLDPDTSYEQYF. Written as DNA, the CDR3 is TGTGCCAGCAGCTTAGATCCAGACACTTCATACGAGCAGTACTTC.

The chain carries TRBV18 and TRBJ2-1; 9 bases map to TRBD1. CDR1 is KGHSH and CDR2 is LQKENI in the germline V gene. Unmatched junction bases numbered 8, after V lost 0 bases and J lost 5 bases. This CDR3 is 17 amino acids long. The CDR3 region is CASSPPLGTGRNNEQFF. The CDR3 DNA reads as TGTGCCAGCTCACCACCGCTCGGGACAGGGAGAAACAATGAGCAGTTCTTC.

The CDR3 is CASSVVGVGDEQFF. The CDR3 DNA is TGTGCCAGCAGTGTTGTCGGGGTCGGGGATGAGCAGTTCTTC. The chain links TRBV2 to TRBJ2-1, with D possibly TRBD2 on 5 matching bases. Germline-derived CDR1 and CDR2 are SNHLY and FYNNEI. V was shortened by 4 bases and J by 8 bases, with 15 bases between the two germline ends. The CDR3 consists of 14 residues.

The chain couples TRBV2 to TRBJ2-7; D perhaps matches TRBD2 (6 bases). Germline V gene data show CDR1 as SNHLY and CDR2 as FYNNEI. Trimming removed 6 bases from V and 7 bases from J, with 19 bases in between. The CDR3 runs to 14 residues. CDR3 amino acids: CASRTGHNGGEQYF. In DNA form, the CDR3 reads TGTGCCAGCAGAACTGGACACAACGGGGGTGAGCAGTACTTC.

The sample holds a few counts of this clone. One end of the junction varies from germline; a read error may be responsible. The J gene is TRBJ1-3, the V gene TRBV30; 7 positions agree with TRBD1. From germline, CDR1 is GTSNPN and CDR2 SVGIG (reference sequence). There are 13 residues in the CDR3. The CDR3 nucleotides are TGTGCCTGGAGTAAGGGGGCTGGAGACACCATATATTTT. It translates to CAWSKGAGDTIYF.

This clone has just one count. The V gene is TRBV20-1, the J gene TRBJ2-5; no reliable D call. There are 11 residues in the CDR3. Germline V gene sequence: CDR1 DFQATT, CDR2 SNEGSKA (reference sequence). Deletions cut 3 bases from V and 4 bases from J, with 6 bases between. The CDR3 coding sequence is TGCAGTGCTAGGTTTCCAGAGACCCAGTACTTC. Translated, it gives CSARFPETQYF.

This clone was recorded a few times. The chain is built from TRBV27 and TRBJ1-5, with TRBD1 as a possible D gene (5 bases). The CDR3 runs to 14 residues. Germline CDR1 is MNHEY and CDR2 is SMNVEV (reference sequence). The germline V and J ends were trimmed by 4 bases and 1 base, with 8 bases remaining between them. Written as DNA, the CDR3 is TGTGCCAGCAGTTCGGGACGGAGCAATCAGCCCCAGCATTTT. Translation: CASSSGRSNQPQHF.

This chain links TRBV7-4 with TRBJ2-7, with D perhaps matching TRBD1 (6 bases). V dropped 5 bases and J dropped 1 base, with 12 bases sitting between them. Germline CDR1 is SGHVT and CDR2 is SQSDAQ. This CDR3 has 14 amino acids. Written as DNA, the CDR3 is TGTGCCAGCAGCAGCGCCGGACAGTCCTACGAGCAGTACTTC. Residues: CASSSAGQSYEQYF. Full variable domain (rest looked up from reference TRBV7-4 and TRBJ2-7): GAGVSQSPRYKVAKRGRDVALRCDSISGHVTLYWYRQTLGQGSEVLTYSQSDAQRDKSGRPSGRFSAERPERSVSTLKIQRTEQGDSAVYLCASSSAGQSYEQYFGPGTRLTVT.

The rearrangement joins TRBV7-2 to TRBJ2-2; D assignment may be TRBD1 or TRBD2 (5 bases each). V lost 11 bases to trimming and J lost 2 bases, with 12 bases between them. Per the germline V gene, CDR1 is SGHTA and CDR2 is FQGNSA. The CDR3 consists of 13 residues. For the CDR3, the DNA is TGTGCCGTGTCAGGGACCAACACCGGGGAGCTGTTTTTT. Protein product: CAVSGTNTGELFF. Drawing the rest from reference TRBV7-2 and TRBJ2-2, the complete variable domain is GAGVSQSPSNKVTEKGKDVELRCDPISGHTALYWYRQSLGQGLEFLIYFQGNSAPDKSGLPSDRFSAERTGGSVSTLTIQRTQQEDSAVYLCAVSGTNTGELFFGEGSRLTVL.

The chain is built from TRBV28 and TRBJ1-1; D not resolved. The CDR3 spans 13 residues. The V end lost 3 bases, the J end lost 5 bases, and 10 bases lay between the germline ends. Germline V CDR1 and CDR2: MDHEN, SYDVKM. This chain's CDR3 is CASSFIWETEAFF. The CDR3 nucleotides are TGTGCCAGCAGTTTTATATGGGAAACTGAAGCTTTCTTT.

The rearrangement joins TRBV28 to TRBJ1-3; 7 bases are shared with TRBD1. Germline CDR1 MDHEN, CDR2 SYDVKM. The CDR3 is made up of 14 amino acids. With V trimmed by 6 bases and J by 8 bases, 10 bases remained unmatched. The CDR3 protein is CASRPGGRGDTIYF. The CDR3 DNA follows: TGTGCCAGCAGACCAGGGGGTCGAGGGGACACCATATATTTT.